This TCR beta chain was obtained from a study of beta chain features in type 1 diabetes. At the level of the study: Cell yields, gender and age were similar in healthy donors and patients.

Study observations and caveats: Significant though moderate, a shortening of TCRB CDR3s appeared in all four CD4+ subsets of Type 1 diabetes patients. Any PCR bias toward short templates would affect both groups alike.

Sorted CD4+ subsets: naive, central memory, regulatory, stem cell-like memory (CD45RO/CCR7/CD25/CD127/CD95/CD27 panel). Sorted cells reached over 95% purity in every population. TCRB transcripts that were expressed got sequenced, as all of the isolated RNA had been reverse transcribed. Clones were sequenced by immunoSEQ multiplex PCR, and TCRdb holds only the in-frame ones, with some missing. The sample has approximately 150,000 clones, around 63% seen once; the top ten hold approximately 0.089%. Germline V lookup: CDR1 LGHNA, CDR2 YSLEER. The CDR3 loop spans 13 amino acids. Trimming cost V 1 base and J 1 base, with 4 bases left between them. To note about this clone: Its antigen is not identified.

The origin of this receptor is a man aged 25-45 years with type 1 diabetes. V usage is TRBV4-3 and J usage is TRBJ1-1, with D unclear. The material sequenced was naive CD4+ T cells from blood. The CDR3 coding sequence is TGCGCCAGCAGCCAAGGACCGAACACTGAAGCTTTCTTT. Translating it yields CASSQGPNTEAFF.